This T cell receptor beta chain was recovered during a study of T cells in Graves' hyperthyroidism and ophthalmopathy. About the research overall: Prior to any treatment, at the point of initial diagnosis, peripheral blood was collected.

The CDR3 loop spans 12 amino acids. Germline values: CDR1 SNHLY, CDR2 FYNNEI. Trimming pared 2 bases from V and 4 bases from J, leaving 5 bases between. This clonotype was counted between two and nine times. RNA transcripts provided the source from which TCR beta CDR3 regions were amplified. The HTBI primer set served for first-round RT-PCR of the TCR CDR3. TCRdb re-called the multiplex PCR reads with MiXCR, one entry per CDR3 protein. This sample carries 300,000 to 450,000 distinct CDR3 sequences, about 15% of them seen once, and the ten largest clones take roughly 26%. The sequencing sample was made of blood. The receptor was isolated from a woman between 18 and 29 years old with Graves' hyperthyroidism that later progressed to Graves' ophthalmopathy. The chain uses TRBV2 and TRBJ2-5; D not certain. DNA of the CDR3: TGTGCCAGCAGTGAAATCGGAGAGACCCAGTACTTC. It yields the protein CASSEIGETQYF. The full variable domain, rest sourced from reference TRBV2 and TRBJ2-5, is EPEVTQTPSHQVTQMGQEVILRCVPISNHLYFYWYRQILGQKVEFLVSFYNNEISEKSEIFDDQFSVERPDGSNFTLKIRSTKLEDSAMYFCASSEIGETQYFGPGTRLLVL.